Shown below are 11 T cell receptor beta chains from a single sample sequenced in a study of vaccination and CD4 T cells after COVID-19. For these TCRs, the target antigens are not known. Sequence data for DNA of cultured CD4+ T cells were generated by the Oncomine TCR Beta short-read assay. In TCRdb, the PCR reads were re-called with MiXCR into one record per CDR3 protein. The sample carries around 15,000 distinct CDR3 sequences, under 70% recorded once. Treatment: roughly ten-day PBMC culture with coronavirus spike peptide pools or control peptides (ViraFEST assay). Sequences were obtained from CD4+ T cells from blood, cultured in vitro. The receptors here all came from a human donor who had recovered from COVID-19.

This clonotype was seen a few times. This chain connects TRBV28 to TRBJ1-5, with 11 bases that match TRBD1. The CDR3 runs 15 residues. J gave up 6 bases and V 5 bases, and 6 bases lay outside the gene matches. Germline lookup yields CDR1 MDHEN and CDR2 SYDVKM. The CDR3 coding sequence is TGTGCCAGCAGTCCCGGGGGACAGGGGGTTCAGCCCCAGCATTTT. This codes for CASSPGGQGVQPQHF.

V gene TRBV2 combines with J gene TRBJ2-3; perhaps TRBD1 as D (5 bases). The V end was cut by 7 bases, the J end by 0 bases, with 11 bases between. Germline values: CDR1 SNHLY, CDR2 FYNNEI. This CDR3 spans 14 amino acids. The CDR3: CASKTGPSTDTQYF. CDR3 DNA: TGTGCCAGCAAAACAGGTCCTAGCACAGATACGCAGTATTTT. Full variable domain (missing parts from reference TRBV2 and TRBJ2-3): EPEVTQTPSHQVTQMGQEVILRCVPISNHLYFYWYRQILGQKVEFLVSFYNNEISEKSEIFDDQFSVERPDGSNFTLKIRSTKLEDSAMYFCASKTGPSTDTQYFGPGTRLTVL.

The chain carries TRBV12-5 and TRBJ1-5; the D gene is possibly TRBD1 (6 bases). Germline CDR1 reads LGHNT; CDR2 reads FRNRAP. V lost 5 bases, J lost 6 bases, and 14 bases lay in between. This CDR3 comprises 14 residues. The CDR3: CASGAQGMGQPQHF. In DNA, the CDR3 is TGTGCTAGTGGTGCTCAGGGGATGGGTCAGCCCCAGCATTTT.

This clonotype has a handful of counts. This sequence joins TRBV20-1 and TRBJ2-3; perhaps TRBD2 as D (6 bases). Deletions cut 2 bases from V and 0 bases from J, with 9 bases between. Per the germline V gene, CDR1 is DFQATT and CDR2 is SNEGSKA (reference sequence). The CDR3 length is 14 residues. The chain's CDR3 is CSARRRGSTDTQYF. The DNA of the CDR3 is TGCAGTGCTAGACGGCGGGGTAGCACAGATACGCAGTATTTT.

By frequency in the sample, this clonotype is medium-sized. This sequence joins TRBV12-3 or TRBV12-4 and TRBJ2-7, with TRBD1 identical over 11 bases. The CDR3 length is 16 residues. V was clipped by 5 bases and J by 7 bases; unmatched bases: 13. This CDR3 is CASSADRGRGPREQYF. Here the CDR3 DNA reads TGTGCCAGCAGTGCGGACAGGGGGCGGGGGCCTAGGGAGCAGTACTTC.

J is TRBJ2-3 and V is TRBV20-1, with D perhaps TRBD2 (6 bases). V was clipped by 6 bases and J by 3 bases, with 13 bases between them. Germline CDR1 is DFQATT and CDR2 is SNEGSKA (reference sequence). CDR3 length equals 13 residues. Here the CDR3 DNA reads TGCAGTGCCATTGTAGCGGAAACAGATACGCAGTATTTT. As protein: CSAIVAETDTQYF.

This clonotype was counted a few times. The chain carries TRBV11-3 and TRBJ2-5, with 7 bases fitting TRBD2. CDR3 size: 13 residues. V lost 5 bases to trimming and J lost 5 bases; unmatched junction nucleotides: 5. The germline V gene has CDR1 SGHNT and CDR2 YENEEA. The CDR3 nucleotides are TGTGCCAGCAGCATAAGCGGGGCGGAGACCCAGTACTTC. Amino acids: CASSISGAETQYF.

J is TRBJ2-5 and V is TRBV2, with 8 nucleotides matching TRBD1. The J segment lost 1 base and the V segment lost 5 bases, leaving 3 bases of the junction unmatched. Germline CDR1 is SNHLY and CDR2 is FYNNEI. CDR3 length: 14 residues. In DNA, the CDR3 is TGTGCCAGCAGTCCAGACAGGGGCCAAGAGACCCAGTACTTC. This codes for CASSPDRGQETQYF. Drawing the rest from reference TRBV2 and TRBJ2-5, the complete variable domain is EPEVTQTPSHQVTQMGQEVILRCVPISNHLYFYWYRQILGQKVEFLVSFYNNEISEKSEIFDDQFSVERPDGSNFTLKIRSTKLEDSAMYFCASSPDRGQETQYFGPGTRLLVL.

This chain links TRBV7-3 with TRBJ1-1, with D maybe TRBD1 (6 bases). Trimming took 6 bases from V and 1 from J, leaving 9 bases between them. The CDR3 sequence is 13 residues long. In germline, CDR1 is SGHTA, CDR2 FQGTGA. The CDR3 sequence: CASSKGGNTEAFF. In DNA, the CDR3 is TGTGCCAGCAGTAAAGGGGGGAACACTGAAGCTTTCTTT.

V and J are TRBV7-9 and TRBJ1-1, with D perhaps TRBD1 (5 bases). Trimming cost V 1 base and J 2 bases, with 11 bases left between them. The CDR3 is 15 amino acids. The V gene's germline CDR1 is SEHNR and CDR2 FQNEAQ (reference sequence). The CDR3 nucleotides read TGTGCCAGCAGCTTAGGGCACGGACAAAACACTGAAGCTTTCTTT. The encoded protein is CASSLGHGQNTEAFF.

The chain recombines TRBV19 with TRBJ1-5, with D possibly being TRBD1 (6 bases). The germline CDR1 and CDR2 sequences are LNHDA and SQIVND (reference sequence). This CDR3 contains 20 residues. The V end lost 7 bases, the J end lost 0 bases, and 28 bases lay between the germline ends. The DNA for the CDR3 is TGTGCCAGTACCAAACCCCGGGGGCGAGTGGCCATAAATAGCAATCAGCCCCAGCATTTT. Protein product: CASTKPRGRVAINSNQPQHF.